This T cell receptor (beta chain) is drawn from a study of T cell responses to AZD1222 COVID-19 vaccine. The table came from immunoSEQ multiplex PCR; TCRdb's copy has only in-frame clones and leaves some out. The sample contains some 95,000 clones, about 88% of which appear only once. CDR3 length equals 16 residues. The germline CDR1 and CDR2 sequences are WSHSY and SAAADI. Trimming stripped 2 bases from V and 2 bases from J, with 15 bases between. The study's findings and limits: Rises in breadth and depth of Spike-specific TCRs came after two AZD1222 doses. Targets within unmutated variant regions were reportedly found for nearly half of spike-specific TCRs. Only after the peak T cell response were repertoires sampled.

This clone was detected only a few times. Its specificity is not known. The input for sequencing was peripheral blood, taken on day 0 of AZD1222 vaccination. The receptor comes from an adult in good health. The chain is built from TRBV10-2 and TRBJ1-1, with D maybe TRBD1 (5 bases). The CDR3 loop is CASSENWAGINTEAFF. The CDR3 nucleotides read TGCGCCAGCAGTGAGAATTGGGCAGGGATAAACACTGAAGCTTTCTTT.